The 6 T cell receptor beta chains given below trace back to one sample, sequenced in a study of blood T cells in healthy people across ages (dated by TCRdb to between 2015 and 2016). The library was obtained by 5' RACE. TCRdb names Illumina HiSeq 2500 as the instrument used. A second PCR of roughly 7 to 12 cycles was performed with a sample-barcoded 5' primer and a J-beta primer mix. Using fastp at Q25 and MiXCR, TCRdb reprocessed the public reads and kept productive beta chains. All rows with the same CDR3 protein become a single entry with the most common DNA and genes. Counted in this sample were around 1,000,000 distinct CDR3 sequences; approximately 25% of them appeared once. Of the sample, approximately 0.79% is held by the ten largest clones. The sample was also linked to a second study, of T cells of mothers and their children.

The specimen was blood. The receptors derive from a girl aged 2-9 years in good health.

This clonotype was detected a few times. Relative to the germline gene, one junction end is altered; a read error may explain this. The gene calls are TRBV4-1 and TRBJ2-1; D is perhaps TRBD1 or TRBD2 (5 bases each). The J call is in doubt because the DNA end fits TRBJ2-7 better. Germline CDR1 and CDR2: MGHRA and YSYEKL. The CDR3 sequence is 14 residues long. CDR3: CAGSQDPEGHEQYF. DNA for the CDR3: TGCGCCGGCAGCCAAGATCCCGAGGGACACGAGCAGTACTTC.

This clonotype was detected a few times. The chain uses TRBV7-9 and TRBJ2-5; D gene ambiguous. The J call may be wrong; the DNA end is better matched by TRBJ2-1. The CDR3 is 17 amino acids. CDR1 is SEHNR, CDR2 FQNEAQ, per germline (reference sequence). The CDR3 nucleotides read TGTGCCAGCAGCTTAGGGGTAGGCGCTCCCCCCCACAATGAGCAGTTCTTC. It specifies CASSLGVGAPPHNEQFF.

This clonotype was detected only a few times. The CDR3 DNA follows: TGCGCCAGCAGCCAGGGAAAGACAGGGGGAGGAGTGGGAGAGACCCAGTACTTC. As protein: CASSQGKTGGGVGETQYF. The V and J genes are TRBV4-1 and TRBJ2-5; 9 bases line up with TRBD1. After removal of 3 bases from V and 4 bases from J, the junction contained 15 bases not matched to a gene. CDR1 MGHRA and CDR2 YSYEKL come from the germline V gene. The CDR3 sequence is 18 residues long.

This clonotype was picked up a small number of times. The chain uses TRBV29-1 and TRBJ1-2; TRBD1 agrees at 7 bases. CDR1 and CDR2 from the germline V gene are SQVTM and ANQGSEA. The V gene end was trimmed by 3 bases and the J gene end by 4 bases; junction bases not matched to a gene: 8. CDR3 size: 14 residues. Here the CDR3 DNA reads TGCAGCGTTGACACAGGGGAAGGGGGCTATGGCTACACCTTC. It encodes CSVDTGEGGYGYTF.

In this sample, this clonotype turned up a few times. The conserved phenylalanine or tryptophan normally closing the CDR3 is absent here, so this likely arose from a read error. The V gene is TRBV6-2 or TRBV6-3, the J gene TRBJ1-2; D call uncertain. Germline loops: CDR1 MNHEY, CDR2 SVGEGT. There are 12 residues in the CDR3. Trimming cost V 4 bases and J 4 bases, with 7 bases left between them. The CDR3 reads CASSSSIYGYTL. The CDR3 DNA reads TGTGCCAGCAGTTCATCCATCTATGGCTACACCCTC.

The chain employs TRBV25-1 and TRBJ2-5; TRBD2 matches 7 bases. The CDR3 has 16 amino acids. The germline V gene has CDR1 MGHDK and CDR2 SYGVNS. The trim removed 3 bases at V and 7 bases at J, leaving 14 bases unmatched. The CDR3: CASSDSLGTIFGTQYF. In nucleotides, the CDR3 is TGTGCCAGCAGTGATTCTCTCGGGACTATATTTGGGACCCAGTACTTC.